At least ten counts were recorded for the clone carrying this T cell receptor beta chain. The data originate from a study of Graves' ophthalmopathy and Graves' hyperthyroidism. The CDR3 has 19 residues. Germline V gene data show CDR1 as LNHNV and CDR2 as YYDKDF (reference sequence). The V gene lost 1 base and the J gene lost 0 bases, with 19 bases spanning the gap. Amplification of TCR beta CDR3 regions used RNA transcripts. HTBI primers were employed in first-round RT-PCR, then a second-round multiplex PCR followed. MiXCR was run by TCRdb on the multiplex PCR reads, yielding one entry per CDR3 protein. The data contain approximately 160,000 distinct CDR3 sequences, just under 40% of them singletons. Those donors who had ophthalmopathy presented with moderate-to-severe activity, a CAS of ≥3, a NOSPECS of ≥4 and a duration under 3 months.

This chain connects TRBV15 to TRBJ1-3; D perhaps matches TRBD1 (6 bases). The sample taken for sequencing was peripheral blood. The sequence came from a man aged 25 to 40 with Graves' ophthalmopathy. This chain's CDR3 is CATSRGGKGGFNSGNTIYF. CDR3 DNA sequence: TGTGCCACCAGCAGAGGGGGAAAGGGGGGCTTCAACTCTGGAAACACCATATATTTT.